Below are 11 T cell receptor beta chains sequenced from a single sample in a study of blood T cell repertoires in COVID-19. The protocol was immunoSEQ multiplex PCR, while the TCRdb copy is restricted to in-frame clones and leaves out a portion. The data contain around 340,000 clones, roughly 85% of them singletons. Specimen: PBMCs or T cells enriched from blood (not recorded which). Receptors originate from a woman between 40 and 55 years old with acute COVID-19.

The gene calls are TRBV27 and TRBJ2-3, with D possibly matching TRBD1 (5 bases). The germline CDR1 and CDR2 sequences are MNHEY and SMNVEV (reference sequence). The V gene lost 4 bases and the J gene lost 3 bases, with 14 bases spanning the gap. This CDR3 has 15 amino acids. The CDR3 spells CASSYGRARTDTQYF. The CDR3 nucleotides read TGTGCCAGCAGTTACGGCAGGGCCAGGACAGATACGCAGTATTTT.

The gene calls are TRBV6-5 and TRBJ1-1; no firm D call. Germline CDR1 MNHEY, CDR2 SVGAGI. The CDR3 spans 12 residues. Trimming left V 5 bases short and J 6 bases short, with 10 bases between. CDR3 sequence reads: CASSTPGSEAFF. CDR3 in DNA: TGTGCCAGCAGTACCCCAGGCTCTGAAGCTTTCTTT.

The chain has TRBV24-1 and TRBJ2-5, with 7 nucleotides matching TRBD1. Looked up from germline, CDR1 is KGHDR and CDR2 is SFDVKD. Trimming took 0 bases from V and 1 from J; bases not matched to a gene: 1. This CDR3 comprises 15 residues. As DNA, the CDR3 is TGTGCCACCAGTGATTTGCAGGGGGTCCAAGAGACCCAGTACTTC. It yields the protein CATSDLQGVQETQYF.

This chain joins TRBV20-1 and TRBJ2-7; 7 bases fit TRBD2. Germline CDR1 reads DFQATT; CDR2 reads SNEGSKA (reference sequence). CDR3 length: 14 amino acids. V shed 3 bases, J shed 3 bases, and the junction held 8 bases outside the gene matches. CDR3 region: CSASASGNFYEQYF. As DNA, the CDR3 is TGCAGTGCTAGTGCCAGCGGGAACTTCTACGAGCAGTACTTC.

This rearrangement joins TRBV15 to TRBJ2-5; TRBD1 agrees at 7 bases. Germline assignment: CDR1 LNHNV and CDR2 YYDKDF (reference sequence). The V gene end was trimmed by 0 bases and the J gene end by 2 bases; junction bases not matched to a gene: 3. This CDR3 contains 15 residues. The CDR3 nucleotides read TGTGCCACCAGCAGAGATGGCAGGGGGCAAGAGACCCAGTACTTC. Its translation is CATSRDGRGQETQYF. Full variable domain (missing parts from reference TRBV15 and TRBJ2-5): DAMVIQNPRYQVTQFGKPVTLSCSQTLNHNVMYWYQQKSSQAPKLLFHYYDKDFNNEADTPDNFQSRRPNTSFCFLDIRSPGLGDTAMYLCATSRDGRGQETQYFGPGTRLLVL.

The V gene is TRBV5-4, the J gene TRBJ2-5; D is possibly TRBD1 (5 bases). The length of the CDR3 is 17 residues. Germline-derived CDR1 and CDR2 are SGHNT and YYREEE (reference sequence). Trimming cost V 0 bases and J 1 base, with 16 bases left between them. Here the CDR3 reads CASSLAGSGHVQETQYF. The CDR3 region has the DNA TGTGCCAGCAGCTTGGCAGGGTCAGGACACGTCCAAGAGACCCAGTACTTC.

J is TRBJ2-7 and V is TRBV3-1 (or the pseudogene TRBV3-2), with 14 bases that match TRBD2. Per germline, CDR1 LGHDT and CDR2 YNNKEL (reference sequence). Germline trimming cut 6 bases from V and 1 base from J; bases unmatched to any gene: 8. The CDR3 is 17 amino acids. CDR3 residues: CASSRLAGGPTSYEQYF. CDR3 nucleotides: TGTGCCAGCAGTCGACTAGCGGGAGGGCCCACATCCTACGAGCAGTACTTC.

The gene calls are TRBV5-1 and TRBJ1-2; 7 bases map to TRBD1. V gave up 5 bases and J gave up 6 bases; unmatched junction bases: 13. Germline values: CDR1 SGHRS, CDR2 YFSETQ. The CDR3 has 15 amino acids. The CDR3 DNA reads TGCGCCAGCAGACCCGTTACAGGAGACAGGGATGGCTACACCTTC. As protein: CASRPVTGDRDGYTF.

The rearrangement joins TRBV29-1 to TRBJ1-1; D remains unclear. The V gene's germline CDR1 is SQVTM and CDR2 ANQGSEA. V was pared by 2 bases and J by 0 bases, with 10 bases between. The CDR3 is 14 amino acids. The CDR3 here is CSVEQAPMNTEAFF. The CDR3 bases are TGCAGCGTTGAACAGGCCCCAATGAACACTGAAGCTTTCTTT.

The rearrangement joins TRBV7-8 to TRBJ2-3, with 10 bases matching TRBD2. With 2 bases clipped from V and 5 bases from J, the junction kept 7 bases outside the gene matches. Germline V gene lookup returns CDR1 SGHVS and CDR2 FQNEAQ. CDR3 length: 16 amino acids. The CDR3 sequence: CASSLFWTSGKDTQYF. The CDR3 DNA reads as TGTGCCAGCAGCTTATTTTGGACTAGCGGCAAAGATACGCAGTATTTT. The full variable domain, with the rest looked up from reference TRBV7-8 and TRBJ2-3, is GAGVSQSPRYKVAKRGQDVALRCDPISGHVSLFWYQQALGQGPEFLTYFQNEAQLDKSGLPSDRFFAERPEGSVSTLKIQRTQQEDSAVYLCASSLFWTSGKDTQYFGPGTRLTVL.

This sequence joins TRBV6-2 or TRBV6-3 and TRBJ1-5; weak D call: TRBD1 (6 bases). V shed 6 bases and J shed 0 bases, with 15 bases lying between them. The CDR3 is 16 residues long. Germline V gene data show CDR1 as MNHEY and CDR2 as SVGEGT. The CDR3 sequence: CASSPLGQTSNQPQHF. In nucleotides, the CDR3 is TGTGCCAGCAGCCCCCTTGGACAGACTAGCAATCAGCCCCAGCATTTT.